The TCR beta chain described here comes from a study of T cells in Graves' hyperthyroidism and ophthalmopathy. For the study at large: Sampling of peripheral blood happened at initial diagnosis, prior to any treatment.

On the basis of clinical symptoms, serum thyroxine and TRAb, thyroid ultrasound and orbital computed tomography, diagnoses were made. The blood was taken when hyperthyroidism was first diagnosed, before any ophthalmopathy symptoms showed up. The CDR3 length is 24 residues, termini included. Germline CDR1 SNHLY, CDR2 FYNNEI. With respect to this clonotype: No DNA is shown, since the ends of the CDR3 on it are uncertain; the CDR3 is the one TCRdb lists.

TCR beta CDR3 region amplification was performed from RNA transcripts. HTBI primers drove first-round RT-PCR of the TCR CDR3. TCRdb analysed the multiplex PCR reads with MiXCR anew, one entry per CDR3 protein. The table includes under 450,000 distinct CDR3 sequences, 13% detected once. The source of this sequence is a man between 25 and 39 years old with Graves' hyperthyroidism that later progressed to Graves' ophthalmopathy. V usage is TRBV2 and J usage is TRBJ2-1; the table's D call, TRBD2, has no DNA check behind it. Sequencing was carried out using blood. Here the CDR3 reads CASSQTSVYFCAIDPGTSEFEQFF.